This is a list of T cell receptor beta chains from one sample in a study of blood T cell repertoires in COVID-19. Measured with immunoSEQ multiplex PCR; TCRdb has only the in-frame clones, and not every one. The sample includes roughly 45,000 clones, 85% of them seen just once. The sequencing sample was made of peripheral blood. These receptors originate from a woman in her sixties or seventies with acute or convalescent COVID-19. Both conserved end residues are part of each CDR3. The D gene is left open where the match is weak. The size field is filled for only some rows; it gives once, few, many or a size class.

>TRBV6-1|.|.|TRBJ2-5
CASSEWGDGETQYF
TGTGCCAGCAGTGAATGGGGGGATGGAGAGACCCAGTACTTC
>TRBV7-3|.|.|TRBJ2-5
CASSLGGPGHTKETQYF
TGTGCCAGCAGCTTAGGGGGTCCGGGACATACAAAAGAGACCCAGTACTTC
>TRBV6-5|.|few|TRBJ2-1
CASSYDRRNNEQFF
TGTGCCAGCAGTTACGACAGGAGGAACAATGAGCAGTTCTTC
>TRBV6-6|TRBD1|.|TRBJ1-1
CASRLGQGSGTTEAFF
TGTGCCAGCAGATTAGGACAGGGGTCGGGGACCACTGAAGCTTTCTTT
>TRBV12-5|TRBD1|.|TRBJ2-7
CASGLPGQGSEQYF
TGTGCTAGTGGTTTGCCGGGACAGGGAAGCGAGCAGTACTTC
>TRBV19|TRBD1|.|TRBJ2-6
CASSIFGSGTGEPGANVLTF
TGTGCCAGTAGTATCTTTGGGTCCGGGACAGGAGAGCCTGGGGCCAACGTCCTGACTTTC
>TRBV7-3|.|.|TRBJ2-1
CASSPRLDGNEQFF
TGTGCCAGCAGCCCCCGACTAGATGGCAATGAGCAGTTCTTC
>TRBV6-6|TRBD1|.|TRBJ2-7
CASSPIPGQGAEYEQYF
TGTGCCAGCAGTCCCATACCGGGACAGGGGGCAGAGTACGAGCAGTACTTC
>TRBV7-3|.|.|TRBJ2-3
CASAASATDTQYF
TGTGCCAGCGCGGCTAGCGCAACAGATACGCAGTATTTT
>TRBV7-3|TRBD1|.|TRBJ1-1
CASSMTGRMNTEAFF
TGTGCCAGCAGCATGACAGGGAGGATGAACACTGAAGCTTTCTTT
>TRBV12-5|.|.|TRBJ2-1
CASGDWLREQFF
TGTGCTAGTGGGGACTGGCTTAGGGAGCAGTTCTTC
>TRBV5-1|TRBD1|.|TRBJ2-2
CASSSRDRLPGELFF
TGCGCCAGCAGCTCCCGGGACAGGCTACCCGGGGAGCTGTTTTTT
>TRBV19|TRBD1|.|TRBJ1-5
CASSTRTGLNQPQHF
TGTGCCAGTAGTACAAGGACAGGGCTGAATCAGCCCCAGCATTTT
>TRBV7-3|TRBD1|.|TRBJ1-2
CASSLTGTGKRGGYTF
TGTGCCAGCAGCTTAACCGGGACAGGAAAAAGGGGTGGCTACACCTTC
>TRBV27|TRBD2|.|TRBJ2-3
CASSLYGRASTDTQYF
TGTGCCAGCAGTTTATACGGGAGGGCAAGCACAGATACGCAGTATTTT
>TRBV13|TRBD1|.|TRBJ2-4
CASSLGGTGKNIQYF
TGTGCCAGCAGCTTAGGTGGGACAGGCAAAAACATTCAGTACTTC
>TRBV7-7|.|.|TRBJ2-1
CASSQLAPERNEQFF
TGTGCTAGCAGCCAACTAGCTCCCGAGCGGAATGAGCAGTTCTTC
>TRBV5-1|.|.|TRBJ2-7
CASSADTYEQYF
TGCGCCAGCAGCGCGGACACCTACGAGCAGTACTTC
>TRBV19|TRBD1|.|TRBJ1-1
CASSIRSGTGNTAFF
TGTGCCAGTAGTATTAGGTCCGGGACAGGGAATACGGCTTTCTTT
>TRBV5-1|TRBD2|.|TRBJ2-3
CASRGGTSDDTQYF
TGCGCCAGCAGGGGAGGGACTAGCGACGATACGCAGTATTTT
>TRBV5-1|TRBD1|.|TRBJ1-1
CASSSGTANTEAFF
TGCGCCAGCAGCTCCGGGACAGCAAACACTGAAGCTTTCTTT
>TRBV30|TRBD1|.|TRBJ1-5
CAWGTGGNQPQHF
TGTGCCTGGGGGACAGGGGGCAATCAGCCCCAGCATTTT
>TRBV7-8|.|.|TRBJ1-1
CASSLAERVGAFF
TGTGCCAGCAGCTTAGCGGAGAGGGTTGGAGCTTTCTTT
>TRBV19|.|.|TRBJ2-3
CASSIDGGLGTDTQYF
TGTGCCAGTAGTATAGATGGTGGCTTGGGCACAGATACGCAGTATTTT
>TRBV19|.|.|TRBJ2-6
CASSMNSPSVGANVLTF
TGTGCCAGTAGTATGAACAGCCCGTCGGTTGGGGCCAACGTCCTGACTTTC